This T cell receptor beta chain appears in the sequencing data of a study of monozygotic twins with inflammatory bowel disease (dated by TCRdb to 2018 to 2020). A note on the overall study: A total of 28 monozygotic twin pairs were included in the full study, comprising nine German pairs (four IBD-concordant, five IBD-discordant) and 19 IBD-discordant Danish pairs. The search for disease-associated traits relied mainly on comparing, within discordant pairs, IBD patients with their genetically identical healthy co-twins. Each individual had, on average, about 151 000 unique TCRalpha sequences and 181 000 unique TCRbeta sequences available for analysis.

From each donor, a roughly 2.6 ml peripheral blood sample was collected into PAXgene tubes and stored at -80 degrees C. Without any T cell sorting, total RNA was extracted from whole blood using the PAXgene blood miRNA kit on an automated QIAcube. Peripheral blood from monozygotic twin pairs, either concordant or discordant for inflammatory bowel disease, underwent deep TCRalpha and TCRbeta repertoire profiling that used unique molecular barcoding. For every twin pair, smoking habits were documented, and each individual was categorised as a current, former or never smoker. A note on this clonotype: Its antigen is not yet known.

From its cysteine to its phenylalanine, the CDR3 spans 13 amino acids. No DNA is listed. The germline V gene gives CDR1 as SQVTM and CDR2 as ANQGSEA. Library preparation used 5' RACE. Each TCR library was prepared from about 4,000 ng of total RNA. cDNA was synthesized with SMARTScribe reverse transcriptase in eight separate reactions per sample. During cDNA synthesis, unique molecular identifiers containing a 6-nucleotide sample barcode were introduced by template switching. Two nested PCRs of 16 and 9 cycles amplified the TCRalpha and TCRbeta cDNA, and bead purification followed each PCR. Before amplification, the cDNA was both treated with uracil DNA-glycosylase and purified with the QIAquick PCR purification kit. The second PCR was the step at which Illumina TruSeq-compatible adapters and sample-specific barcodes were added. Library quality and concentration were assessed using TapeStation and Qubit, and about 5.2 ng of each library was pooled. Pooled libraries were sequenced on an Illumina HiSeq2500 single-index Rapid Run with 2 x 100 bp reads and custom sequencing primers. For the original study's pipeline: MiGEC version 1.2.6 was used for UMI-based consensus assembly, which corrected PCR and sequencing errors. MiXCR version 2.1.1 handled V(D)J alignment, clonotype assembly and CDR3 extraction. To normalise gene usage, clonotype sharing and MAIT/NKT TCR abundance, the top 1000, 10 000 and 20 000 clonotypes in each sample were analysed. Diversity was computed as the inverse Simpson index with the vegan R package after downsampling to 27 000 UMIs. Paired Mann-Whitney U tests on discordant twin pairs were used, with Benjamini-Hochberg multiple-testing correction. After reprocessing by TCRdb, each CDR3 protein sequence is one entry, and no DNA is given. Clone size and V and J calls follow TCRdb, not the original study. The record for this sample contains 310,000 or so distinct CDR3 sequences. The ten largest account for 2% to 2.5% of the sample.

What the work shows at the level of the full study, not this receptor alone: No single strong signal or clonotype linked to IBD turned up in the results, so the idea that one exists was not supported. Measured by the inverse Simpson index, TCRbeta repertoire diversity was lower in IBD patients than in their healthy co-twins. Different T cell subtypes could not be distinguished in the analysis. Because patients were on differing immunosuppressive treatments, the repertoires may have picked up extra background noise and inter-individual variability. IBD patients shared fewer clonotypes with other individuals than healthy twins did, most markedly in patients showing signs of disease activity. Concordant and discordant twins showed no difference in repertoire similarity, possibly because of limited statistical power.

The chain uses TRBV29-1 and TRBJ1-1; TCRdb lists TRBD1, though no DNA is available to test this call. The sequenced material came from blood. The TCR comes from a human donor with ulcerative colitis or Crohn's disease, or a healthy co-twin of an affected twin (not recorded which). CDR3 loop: CSATLGQGTEAFF. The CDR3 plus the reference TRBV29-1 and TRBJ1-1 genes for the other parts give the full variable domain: SAVISQKPSRDICQRGTSLTIQCQVDSQVTMMFWYRQQPGQSLTLIATANQGSEATYESGFVIDKFPISRPNLTFSTLTVSNMSPEDSSIYLCSATLGQGTEAFFGQGTRLTVV.